One sample yielded the 17 T cell receptor beta chains listed below, sequenced in a study of early stage breast cancer tumors. TCRdb keeps only in-frame clones here, not all; method: immunoSEQ multiplex PCR. This table holds around 9,000 clones, about two thirds found once. Sequences were obtained from normal breast tissue next to the tumor. Receptors were obtained from a person aged 55-75 years with breast cancer.

The chain recombines TRBV9 with TRBJ1-5; 11 bases map to TRBD1. V trimming: 4 bases; J trimming: 4 bases; junction bases outside the gene matches: 4. Germline V gene data show CDR1 as SGDLS and CDR2 as YYNGEE. The CDR3 totals 15 residues. CDR3 nucleotides: TGTGCCAGCAGCCCCCGGGACAGGGGGAATCAGCCCCAGCATTTT. Protein sequence: CASSPRDRGNQPQHF.

The chain uses TRBV9 and TRBJ2-7; 8 bases map to TRBD2. From germline, CDR1 is SGDLS and CDR2 YYNGEE. This CDR3 contains 14 residues. Trimming took 4 bases from V and 5 from J; bases not matched to a gene: 8. The CDR3 is CASSLRTSLDEQYF. The DNA of the CDR3 is TGTGCCAGCAGCCTCCGGACTAGCTTGGACGAGCAGTACTTC. The variable domain in full, completed from reference TRBV9 and TRBJ2-7, reads DSGVTQTPKHLITATGQRVTLRCSPRSGDLSVYWYQQSLDQGLQFLIQYYNGEERAKGNILERFSAQQFPDLHSELNLSSLELGDSALYFCASSLRTSLDEQYFGPGTRLTVT.

This clone showed up just once. This sequence joins TRBV6-6 and TRBJ1-2, with 8 bases lining up with TRBD1. Germline V lookup: CDR1 MNHNY, CDR2 SVGAGI (reference sequence). Trimming at V came to 5 bases and at J to 6 bases, leaving 8 bases not matched to a gene. CDR3 size: 14 residues. CDR3 coding DNA: TGTGCCAGCAGTCGACAGGGGCGCCGGGATGGCTACACCTTC. Protein sequence: CASSRQGRRDGYTF.

This chain joins TRBV18 and TRBJ2-1, with TRBD2 matching over 14 bases. The J segment lost 7 bases and the V segment lost 2 bases, leaving 7 bases of the junction unmatched. CDR1 is KGHSH, CDR2 LQKENI, per germline. The CDR3 loop spans 17 amino acids. CDR3 coding DNA: TGTGCCAGCTCACCATTACCCGGGACTAGCGGGAGAAATGAGCAGTTCTTC. Translating gives CASSPLPGTSGRNEQFF.

This rearrangement joins TRBV2 to TRBJ1-5, with D maybe TRBD1 (6 bases). V was trimmed by 8 bases and J by 3 bases, leaving 11 bases between them. The CDR3 sequence is 13 residues long. In germline, CDR1 is SNHLY, CDR2 FYNNEI. This chain's CDR3 is CASRWTDNQPQHF. In DNA, the CDR3 is TGTGCCAGCCGGTGGACAGACAATCAGCCCCAGCATTTT.

V usage is TRBV5-4 and J usage is TRBJ2-2, with 14 positions matching TRBD2. This CDR3 has 16 residues. The junction had 5 bases not matched to a gene; V was cut back by 4 bases and J by 6 bases. Germline V CDR1 and CDR2: SGHNT, YYREEE (reference sequence). The CDR3 bases are TGTGCCAGCAGCCCGACTAGCGGGAGGGGGTCCGGGGAGCTGTTTTTT. The encoded protein is CASSPTSGRGSGELFF.

The chain has TRBV19 and TRBJ1-2; TRBD1 matches at 7 bases. With 3 bases clipped from V and 8 bases from J, the junction kept 3 bases outside the gene matches. Germline V gene lookup returns CDR1 LNHDA and CDR2 SQIVND (reference sequence). The length of the CDR3 is 12 residues. The CDR3 DNA sequence: TGTGCCAGTAGTATGAGGGGGCTGGGCTACACCTTC. It yields the protein CASSMRGLGYTF.

This rearrangement joins TRBV7-6 to TRBJ2-3; 13 bases are shared with TRBD2. The J segment lost 5 bases and the V segment lost 4 bases, leaving 18 bases of the junction unmatched. Germline CDR1 reads SGHVS; CDR2 reads FNYEAQ. The CDR3 spans 20 residues. The CDR3 nucleotides read TGTGCCAGCAGCTCATCTCCGTCGGGACTAGCGGGAAGGGATGGAGATACGCAGTATTTT. Translation gives CASSSSPSGLAGRDGDTQYF.

The table lists this clone with a few counts. The chain recombines TRBV30 with TRBJ1-3; D call uncertain. The CDR3 extends over 12 amino acids. Between the trimmed V and J ends, which lost 7 bases and 0 bases, there was a span of 7 bases. Germline CDR1 GTSNPN, CDR2 SVGIG (reference sequence). The CDR3 here is CAYYRSGNTIYF. The CDR3 coding sequence is TGTGCCTACTACCGCTCTGGAAACACCATATATTTT.

V usage is TRBV30 and J usage is TRBJ1-5; no clear D gene. CDR1 is GTSNPN and CDR2 is SVGIG in the germline V gene (reference sequence). Trimming took 0 bases from V and 6 from J, leaving 6 bases between them. This CDR3 comprises 12 residues. DNA of the CDR3: TGTGCCTGGAGTGTACTCTCTCAGCCCCAGCATTTT. This gives the protein CAWSVLSQPQHF.

The J gene is TRBJ2-7, the V gene TRBV28; 9 bases are a match to TRBD1. V shed 3 bases, J shed 4 bases, and the junction held 4 bases outside the gene matches. CDR1 is MDHEN, CDR2 SYDVKM, per germline. This CDR3 region has 14 residues. CDR3 DNA sequence: TGTGCCAGCAGTTTGGGACAGGGTGGTTACGAGCAGTACTTC. It translates to CASSLGQGGYEQYF.

The chain links TRBV19 to TRBJ2-5; possible D gene TRBD2, 5 bases. This CDR3 is 13 amino acids long. Germline values: CDR1 LNHDA, CDR2 SQIVND (reference sequence). V was clipped by 4 bases and J by 5 bases, with 11 bases between them. The CDR3 DNA reads TGTGCCAGTAGTAGGGGAGAGGGCGAGACCCAGTACTTC. Encoded protein: CASSRGEGETQYF.

A few counts support this clone. The chain employs TRBV30 and TRBJ1-2; a possible D gene is TRBD1 (5 bases). CDR3 size: 14 residues. V was cut by 0 bases and J by 0 bases, with 8 bases left in between. Looked up from germline, CDR1 is GTSNPN and CDR2 is SVGIG (reference sequence). The CDR3 loop reads CAWSVGGANYGYTF. CDR3 coding DNA: TGTGCCTGGAGTGTTGGGGGGGCTAACTATGGCTACACCTTC.

This clone was counted once. CDR3 DNA: TGTGCCAGCTCACCACGCCAGGACTTTAACTATGGCTACACCTTC. Translating gives CASSPRQDFNYGYTF. V usage is TRBV18 and J usage is TRBJ1-2, with D uncertain. Germline loops: CDR1 KGHSH, CDR2 LQKENI. This CDR3 region has 15 residues. Trimming removed 1 base at V and 1 base at J, with 10 bases between.

The V and J genes are TRBV7-2 and TRBJ2-7; 10 bases agree with TRBD2. V lost 3 bases, J lost 4 bases, and 6 bases stayed unmatched. The germline gives CDR1 SGHTA, CDR2 FQGNSA. The CDR3 has 15 residues. CDR3 sequence reads: CASSFLAGDSYEQYF. In nucleotides, the CDR3 is TGTGCCAGCAGCTTTCTAGCGGGAGATTCGTACGAGCAGTACTTC.

The V gene is TRBV7-2, the J gene TRBJ1-5, with 10 positions matching TRBD1. V was clipped by 3 bases and J by 11 bases; unmatched bases: 7. CDR1 is SGHTA, CDR2 FQGNSA, per germline. The length of the CDR3 is 14 residues. The DNA of the CDR3 is TGTGCCAGCAGCTTCGGGACAGGGGAAAAGGCCCAGCATTTT. Amino acids: CASSFGTGEKAQHF.

CDR3 amino acids: CASSTQRGPGETQYF. CDR3 coding DNA: TGCGCCAGCAGCACCCAGCGGGGCCCCGGGGAGACCCAGTACTTC. The chain uses TRBV5-1 and TRBJ2-5; TRBD2 agrees at 7 bases. The CDR3 spans 15 residues. CDR1 is SGHRS, CDR2 YFSETQ, per germline. V lost 4 bases and J lost 5; bases outside the gene matches: 11.